This T cell receptor beta chain was documented in a study of identical twins. Study conclusions and caveats: Excess sharing by twins proved weaker in beta out-of-frame sequences. Invariant MAIT and iNKT cells are populations that could partly confound zero-insertion analyses.

TCRdb processed the 5' RACE reads anew with MiXCR; each CDR3 protein has one entry. The data show 300,000 to 400,000 distinct CDR3 sequences, approximately 8.8% seen once. The CDR3 totals 19 residues. The germline V gene has CDR1 LGHNA and CDR2 YNFKEQ. V lost 5 bases to trimming and J lost 5 bases; unmatched junction nucleotides: 12. This clonotype was observed at least ten times. Its antigen is undetermined. The sequencing sample was made of naive T cells sorted from blood. The rearrangement links TRBV4-2 to TRBJ2-1, with TRBD2 identical over 16 bases. The sequence derives from a woman aged 45-65 years in good health. The CDR3 region has the DNA TGTGCCAGCAGCGCAGTAACGGGACTAGCGGGAGGGATAAACAATGAGCAGTTCTTC. This gives the protein CASSAVTGLAGGINNEQFF.